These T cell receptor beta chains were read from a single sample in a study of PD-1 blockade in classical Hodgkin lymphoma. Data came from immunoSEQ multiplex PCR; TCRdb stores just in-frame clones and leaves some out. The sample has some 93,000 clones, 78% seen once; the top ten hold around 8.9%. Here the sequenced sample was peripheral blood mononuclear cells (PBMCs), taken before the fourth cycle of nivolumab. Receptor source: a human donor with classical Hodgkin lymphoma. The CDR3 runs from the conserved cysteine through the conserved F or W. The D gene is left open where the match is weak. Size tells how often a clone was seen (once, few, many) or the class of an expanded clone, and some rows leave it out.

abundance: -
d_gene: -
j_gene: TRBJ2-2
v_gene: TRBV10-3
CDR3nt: TGTGCCATCAGTGAGTCCGGGAACACCGGGGAGCTGTTTTTT
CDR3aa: CAISESGNTGELFF

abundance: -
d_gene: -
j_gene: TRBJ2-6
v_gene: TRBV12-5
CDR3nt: TGTGCTAGTGGTTTCTCCTCTGGGGCCAACGTCCTGACTTTC
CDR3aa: CASGFSSGANVLTF

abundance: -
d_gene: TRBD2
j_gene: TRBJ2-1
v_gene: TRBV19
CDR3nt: TGTGCCAGTAGTAGGACTAGCGGGAGGGTAAACAATGAGCAGTTCTTC
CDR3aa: CASSRTSGRVNNEQFF

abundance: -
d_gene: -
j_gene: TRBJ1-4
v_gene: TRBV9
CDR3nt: TGTGCCAGCAGCCCTCGACAGGATCCCGACGGTAATGAAAAACTGTTTTTT
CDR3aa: CASSPRQDPDGNEKLFF

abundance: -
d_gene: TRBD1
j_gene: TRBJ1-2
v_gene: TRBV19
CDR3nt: TGTGCCAGTAGTGGACAGGCCTATGGCTACACCTTC
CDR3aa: CASSGQAYGYTF

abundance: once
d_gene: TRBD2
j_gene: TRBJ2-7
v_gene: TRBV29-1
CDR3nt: TGCAGCGTCGCTCGACTAGCGGGAGGGTTGTCCTACGAGCAGTACTTC
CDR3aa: CSVARLAGGLSYEQYF

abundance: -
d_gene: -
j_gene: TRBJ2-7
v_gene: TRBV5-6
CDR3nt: TGTGCCAGCAGCTTGGGGGTCGGCTACGAGCAGTACTTC
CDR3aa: CASSLGVGYEQYF

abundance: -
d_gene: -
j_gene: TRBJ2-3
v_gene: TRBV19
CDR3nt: TGTGCCAGTAGCGGCGGGCTTTGGGGAGGAGATACGCAGTATTTT
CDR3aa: CASSGGLWGGDTQYF

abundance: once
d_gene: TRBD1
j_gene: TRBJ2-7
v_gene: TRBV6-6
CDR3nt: TGTGCCAGCAGTTTTTCAGGGGGCGCGGTGGCCTACGAGCAGTACTTC
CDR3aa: CASSFSGGAVAYEQYF

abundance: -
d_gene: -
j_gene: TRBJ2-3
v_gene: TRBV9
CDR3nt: TGTGCCAGCAGCGTAGAAAGTTGGGGGCCAGATACGCAGTATTTT
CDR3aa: CASSVESWGPDTQYF